These 22 T cell receptor beta chains originate from one sample sequenced in a study of pediatric ulcerative colitis (dated by TCRdb to between 2019 and 2020). Library creation used the immunoSEQ multiplex PCR assay. The table was pulled from immuneACCESS by TCRdb, which kept in-frame rearrangements only. Such tables lose some clones; where checked, under half of the loss comes from unresolved V genes, and the rest has no known cause. Present in this sample are around 61,000 clones, 86% of which were seen just once. The leading ten clones occupy around 3.6% of the sample. Sequenced sample: blood. The receptors stem from a boy between 10 and 17 years old with severe ulcerative colitis.

V is TRBV19 and J is TRBJ2-5, with D hard to call. The CDR3 runs to 14 residues. Germline lookup yields CDR1 LNHDA and CDR2 SQIVND (reference sequence). V was cut by 3 bases and J by 4 bases, with 12 bases left in between. DNA of the CDR3: TGTGCCAGTAGTATTGGTGGGCCTCGAGAGACCCAGTACTTC. It encodes CASSIGGPRETQYF.

The V gene is TRBV5-1, the J gene TRBJ2-7; D uncertain. The germline gives CDR1 SGHRS, CDR2 YFSETQ. Trimming pared 0 bases from V and 4 bases from J, leaving 8 bases between. This CDR3 is 13 amino acids long. The CDR3 bases are TGCGCCAGCAGCTTGGTTCCCAATTACGAGCAGTACTTC. This translates into CASSLVPNYEQYF.

J is TRBJ2-3 and V is TRBV25-1, with D perhaps TRBD1 or TRBD2 (5 bases each). Trimming stripped 7 bases from V and 9 bases from J, with 23 bases between. CDR1 is MGHDK and CDR2 is SYGVNS in the germline V gene. This CDR3 region has 15 residues. CDR3 bases: TGTGCCAGCATAGCCGAGGGGTTTGGTGGAGACACGCAGTATTTT. It yields the protein CASIAEGFGGDTQYF.

The V call is TRBV7-9, the J call TRBJ1-6, with TRBD1 matching over 7 bases. The ends lost 5 bases at V and 8 bases at J; junction bases unmatched: 6. This CDR3 is built from 14 residues. From germline, CDR1 is SEHNR and CDR2 FQNEAQ (reference sequence). CDR3: CASSRTGPDSPLHF. The CDR3, as DNA: TGTGCCAGCAGCCGGACAGGTCCGGATTCACCCCTCCACTTT.

The chain carries TRBV7-3 and TRBJ2-2; 11 bases fit TRBD2. Germline CDR1 SGHTA, CDR2 FQGTGA. The CDR3 spans 14 residues. J gave up 7 bases and V 3 bases, and 1 base lay outside the gene matches. CDR3: CASSFGTSGGELFF. The CDR3 DNA is TGTGCCAGCAGCTTTGGGACTAGCGGCGGGGAGCTGTTTTTT.

The chain uses TRBV6-5 and TRBJ1-4; D might be TRBD1 (6 bases). Germline loops: CDR1 MNHEY, CDR2 SVGAGI. The CDR3 extends over 13 amino acids. Trimming shortened V by 2 bases and J by 5 bases, and 6 bases separated the two germline ends. CDR3 DNA: TGTGCCAGCAGTTACAGGGGGAATGAAAAACTGTTTTTT. Amino acids: CASSYRGNEKLFF.

This chain joins TRBV5-4 and TRBJ2-4, with 8 nucleotides matching TRBD1. The CDR3 is 13 residues long. The V segment lost 7 bases and the J segment 6 bases; nucleotides outside the gene matches: 6. The V gene's germline CDR1 is SGHNT and CDR2 YYREEE (reference sequence). The CDR3 DNA reads as TGTGCCAGCCAGGACAGGGCAACAAACATTCAGTACTTC. Protein product: CASQDRATNIQYF.

The CDR3 reads CAISWDRGQETQYF. The CDR3 DNA sequence: TGTGCCATCAGCTGGGACAGGGGACAAGAGACCCAGTACTTC. The chain is built from TRBV10-3 and TRBJ2-5; 10 bases are shared with TRBD1. The germline V gene encodes CDR1 ENHRY and CDR2 SYGVKD. The CDR3 length is 14 residues. V was clipped by 6 bases and J by 2 bases; unmatched bases: 3.

This sequence joins TRBV6-5 and TRBJ1-2, with TRBD1 matching 7 bases. CDR3 length: 14 residues. V shed 0 bases, J shed 7 bases, and the junction held 5 bases outside the gene matches. Germline V gives CDR1 MNHEY, CDR2 SVGAGI. Here the CDR3 reads CASSYSTGLVGYTF. CDR3 nucleotide sequence: TGTGCCAGCAGTTACTCGACAGGGCTTGTTGGCTACACCTTC.

J is TRBJ2-3 and V is TRBV29-1, with 12 bases lining up with TRBD2. There are 14 residues in the CDR3. Trimming took 5 bases from V and 4 from J; bases not matched to a gene: 4. The germline gives CDR1 SQVTM, CDR2 ANQGSEA. CDR3 protein: CSVSSGRAADTQYF. In DNA form, the CDR3 reads TGCAGCGTTTCTAGCGGGAGGGCCGCAGATACGCAGTATTTT.

The genes are TRBV5-6 and TRBJ2-2; no reliable D call. The V gene's germline CDR1 is SGHDT and CDR2 YYEEEE. V lost 0 bases to trimming and J lost 1 base, with 4 bases between them. The CDR3 spans 14 residues. The DNA of the CDR3 is TGTGCCAGCAGCTTGGCACAGAACACCGGGGAGCTGTTTTTT. Its protein product is CASSLAQNTGELFF. Full variable domain (rest looked up from reference TRBV5-6 and TRBJ2-2): DAGVTQSPTHLIKTRGQQVTLRCSPKSGHDTVSWYQQALGQGPQFIFQYYEEEERQRGNFPDRFSGHQFPNYSSELNVNALLLGDSALYLCASSLAQNTGELFFGEGSRLTVL.

The CDR3 is CASSTQREVNTGELFF. The CDR3 coding sequence is TGTGCCAGCAGCACCCAGCGGGAGGTTAACACCGGGGAGCTGTTTTTT. The rearrangement links TRBV7-9 to TRBJ2-2; 9 bases align to TRBD2. The length of the CDR3 is 16 residues. CDR1 and CDR2 from the germline V gene are SEHNR and FQNEAQ (reference sequence). V lost 5 bases and J lost 2; bases outside the gene matches: 6.

The chain recombines TRBV7-9 with TRBJ2-7; 11 positions match TRBD2. CDR1 and CDR2 (germline): SEHNR, FQNEAQ (reference sequence). This CDR3 has 15 residues. Unmatched junction bases numbered 4, after V lost 6 bases and J lost 0 bases. The CDR3 sequence: CASRGTSGSSYEQYF. CDR3 nucleotides: TGTGCCAGCAGGGGAACTAGCGGGAGCTCCTACGAGCAGTACTTC.

This chain links TRBV5-1 with TRBJ1-4; 7 nucleotides agree with TRBD1. The V segment lost 3 bases and the J segment 5 bases; nucleotides outside the gene matches: 7. This CDR3 comprises 15 residues. Germline V CDR1 and CDR2: SGHRS, YFSETQ. As DNA, the CDR3 is TGCGCCAGCAGCTCCTACGGGACAGAGAATGAAAAACTGTTTTTT. It specifies CASSSYGTENEKLFF.

The chain links TRBV15 to TRBJ1-2; D is ambiguous. The V gene's germline CDR1 is LNHNV and CDR2 YYDKDF (reference sequence). CDR3 length: 13 amino acids. V was cut by 1 base and J by 7 bases, with 10 bases left in between. The CDR3 loop reads CATSRGYNFGYTF. DNA for the CDR3: TGTGCCACCAGCAGAGGTTACAATTTTGGCTACACCTTC.

The chain recombines TRBV5-1 with TRBJ2-1, with TRBD2 matching over 9 bases. The CDR3 has 15 amino acids. Germline loops: CDR1 SGHRS, CDR2 YFSETQ. The V and J ends lost 4 bases and 9 bases, in that order; junction bases with no gene match: 11. The CDR3 coding sequence is TGCGCCAGCAGCCCCGCGGGAGGGCCGGGAATTGAGCAGTTCTTC. Residues: CASSPAGGPGIEQFF.

This chain links TRBV27 with TRBJ2-5, with 9 bases that match TRBD1. The CDR3 totals 16 residues. Germline V gives CDR1 MNHEY, CDR2 SMNVEV (reference sequence). The V segment lost 7 bases and the J segment 2 bases; nucleotides outside the gene matches: 11. The CDR3, as DNA: TGTGCCAGCACTAGAACCGGGACAGGGACACAAGAGACCCAGTACTTC. Protein: CASTRTGTGTQETQYF.

This chain connects TRBV5-1 to TRBJ1-3; D call uncertain. Looked up from germline, CDR1 is SGHRS and CDR2 is YFSETQ. The CDR3 loop spans 13 amino acids. Trimming took off 0 bases at V and 9 bases at J, with 10 bases between the two ends. CDR3 nucleotides: TGCGCCAGCAGCTTGGGTTCTGGGAGCACCATATATTTT. This codes for CASSLGSGSTIYF.

This CDR3 is CASSSRLAGGPREQFF. The CDR3 nucleotides read TGTGCCAGCAGCTCGCGGCTAGCGGGAGGGCCCCGTGAGCAGTTCTTC. The V gene is TRBV7-2, the J gene TRBJ2-1; 12 bases are a match to TRBD2. Germline assignment: CDR1 SGHTA and CDR2 FQGNSA. This CDR3 is built from 16 residues. The J segment lost 9 bases and the V segment lost 4 bases, leaving 10 bases of the junction unmatched. The full variable domain, in which reference TRBV7-2 and TRBJ2-1 provide the parts outside the CDR3, is GAGVSQSPSNKVTEKGKDVELRCDPISGHTALYWYRQSLGQGLEFLIYFQGNSAPDKSGLPSDRFSAERTGGSVSTLTIQRTQQEDSAVYLCASSSRLAGGPREQFFGPGTRLTVL.

The V gene is TRBV7-6, the J gene TRBJ1-3, with 7 bases matching TRBD1. Germline CDR1 and CDR2: SGHVS and FNYEAQ. Trimming at V came to 3 bases and at J to 2 bases, leaving 4 bases not matched to a gene. The CDR3 is made up of 15 amino acids. The CDR3 is CASSLDDRAGNTIYF. In DNA, the CDR3 is TGTGCCAGCAGCTTGGACGACAGGGCTGGAAACACCATATATTTT.

The V call is TRBV14, the J call TRBJ2-7; 11 nucleotides align to TRBD1. Looked up from germline, CDR1 is SGHDN and CDR2 is FVKESK. This CDR3 is 14 amino acids long. The V gene end was trimmed by 4 bases and the J gene end by 3 bases; junction bases not matched to a gene: 2. CDR3 DNA: TGTGCCAGCAGCCCCGGGACAGGGGGCTACGAGCAGTACTTC. This translates into CASSPGTGGYEQYF. The full variable domain, rest sourced from reference TRBV14 and TRBJ2-7, is EAGVTQFPSHSVIEKGQTVTLRCDPISGHDNLYWYRRVMGKEIKFLLHFVKESKQDESGMPNNRFLAERTGGTYSTLKVQPAELEDSGVYFCASSPGTGGYEQYFGPGTRLTVT.

V and J are TRBV5-1 and TRBJ2-7; no clear D. Germline CDR1 reads SGHRS; CDR2 reads YFSETQ. The CDR3 sequence is 16 residues long. Trimming shortened V by 0 bases and J by 0 bases, and 13 bases separated the two germline ends. The CDR3 sequence is CASSLAGTRSSYEQYF. CDR3 bases: TGCGCCAGCAGCTTGGCGGGCACCCGTAGCTCCTACGAGCAGTACTTC.